The 12 T cell receptor beta chains below come from one sample, sequenced in a study of T cells in tumors after PD-1 blockade. Sequencing was performed with immunoSEQ multiplex PCR; in TCRdb, only in-frame clones are kept and a portion is missing. The sample consists of approximately 50,000 clones, around four fifths of them appearing once. Sequenced material: PBMCs, taken before anti-PD-1 therapy. The receptors come from a human donor with advanced basal cell or squamous cell carcinoma (not recorded which).

This clone was observed at least ten times. The chain carries TRBV10-2 and TRBJ2-2; D might be TRBD1 or TRBD2, each matching 5 bases. Per germline, CDR1 WSHSY and CDR2 SAAADI. The CDR3 is 16 amino acids. V was clipped by 10 bases and J by 4 bases, with 22 bases between them. The CDR3 DNA sequence: TGCGCCACCCAGGTAGAGGGGAGCCGTCGCACCGGGGAGCTGTTTTTT. Translated: CATQVEGSRRTGELFF.

V is TRBV11-3 and J is TRBJ1-6; perhaps TRBD1 as D (5 bases). V gave up 6 bases and J gave up 9 bases, with 21 bases separating them. The CDR3 contains 16 residues. In germline, CDR1 is SGHNT, CDR2 YENEEA. CDR3 nucleotide sequence: TGTGCCAGCAGAACAAAACCGGGACGGACGCTTTCACCCCTCCACTTT. Translating it yields CASRTKPGRTLSPLHF.

J is TRBJ2-7 and V is TRBV6-5, with D perhaps matching TRBD1 (6 bases). This CDR3 has 13 amino acids. Germline V gene sequence: CDR1 MNHEY, CDR2 SVGAGI. Between the trimmed V and J ends, which lost 7 bases and 9 bases, there was a span of 19 bases. The CDR3 DNA reads TGTGCCAGCAATCAGGGACATTCTCTTGTGCAGTACTTC. It specifies CASNQGHSLVQYF.

The V and J genes are TRBV29-1 and TRBJ2-1, with TRBD1 matching 7 bases. The CDR3 has 11 amino acids. Trimming cost V 7 bases and J 13 bases; bases outside gene matches: 10. Germline CDR1 SQVTM, CDR2 ANQGSEA. The CDR3 region has the DNA TGCAGCGCCCTACTTACAGGGGTACAGTTCTTC. Translated, it gives CSALLTGVQFF.

As concerns this clone: Other DNA sequences from this sample encode an identical CDR3 as well. The rearrangement links TRBV6-5 to TRBJ1-2, with D maybe TRBD1 (6 bases). This CDR3 spans 13 amino acids. Deletions cut 6 bases from V and 6 bases from J, with 14 bases between. Germline CDR1 reads MNHEY; CDR2 reads SVGAGI. CDR3 in amino acids: CASSYIQGDGYTF. DNA of the CDR3: TGTGCCAGCAGCTACATACAGGGAGATGGCTACACCTTC.

The gene calls are TRBV7-6 and TRBJ2-1, with 9 bases aligning to TRBD2. J gave up 2 bases and V 5 bases, and 4 bases lay outside the gene matches. Germline CDR1 and CDR2: SGHVS and FNYEAQ. The CDR3 spans 15 residues. The CDR3 DNA sequence: TGTGCCAGCAGCGCCCGGACTAGCGCCTACAATGAGCAGTTCTTC. Translation gives CASSARTSAYNEQFF. Full variable domain (rest looked up from reference TRBV7-6 and TRBJ2-1): GAGVSQSPRYKVTKRGQDVALRCDPISGHVSLYWYRQALGQGPEFLTYFNYEAQQDKSGLPNDRFSAERPEGSISTLTIQRTEQRDSAMYRCASSARTSAYNEQFFGPGTRLTVL.

The V and J genes are TRBV19 and TRBJ2-5, with 8 bases fitting TRBD2. From germline, CDR1 is LNHDA and CDR2 SQIVND (reference sequence). The CDR3 covers 16 residues. Trimming removed 4 bases from V and 0 bases from J; junction bases left unmatched: 7. CDR3 bases: TGTGCCAGTAGTACTATAGCGGGAACTTACCAAGAGACCCAGTACTTC. Translating it yields CASSTIAGTYQETQYF.

The chain recombines TRBV3-1 (or the pseudogene TRBV3-2) with TRBJ2-7, with 7 bases lining up with TRBD2. Germline V gene lookup returns CDR1 LGHDT and CDR2 YNNKEL (reference sequence). The V segment lost 4 bases and the J segment 5 bases; nucleotides outside the gene matches: 2. This CDR3 is built from 12 residues. In DNA, the CDR3 is TGTGCCAGCAGCCGGGGGGGGGACGAGCAGTACTTC. It specifies CASSRGGDEQYF.

The CDR3 spells CASSETGSYNEQFF. For the CDR3, the DNA is TGCGCCAGCAGCGAGACAGGGAGCTACAATGAGCAGTTCTTC. The chain recombines TRBV5-1 with TRBJ2-1; 7 positions agree with TRBD1. The CDR3 sequence is 14 residues long. Germline-derived CDR1 and CDR2 are SGHRS and YFSETQ. The junction had 4 bases not matched to a gene; V was cut back by 4 bases and J by 3 bases.

The chain uses TRBV10-3 and TRBJ2-1; D is perhaps TRBD1 (6 bases). This CDR3 spans 13 amino acids. V was trimmed by 5 bases and J by 9 bases, leaving 14 bases between them. Germline V gene sequence: CDR1 ENHRY, CDR2 SYGVKD. CDR3 coding DNA: TGTGCCATCAGTATTACAGGGTTTGGTGAGCAGTTCTTC. Translation gives CAISITGFGEQFF.

The chain has TRBV10-3 and TRBJ1-1; D is possibly TRBD1 (5 bases). The germline gives CDR1 ENHRY, CDR2 SYGVKD. The CDR3 has 16 residues. Deletions cut 0 bases from V and 2 bases from J, with 13 bases between. CDR3 nucleotide sequence: TGTGCCATCAGTGAGTCAATGAACAGGCGAAACACTGAAGCTTTCTTT. This sequence encodes CAISESMNRRNTEAFF.

The chain uses TRBV9 and TRBJ1-2; D unclear. From germline, CDR1 is SGDLS and CDR2 YYNGEE. The CDR3 runs to 15 residues. V gave up 0 bases and J gave up 2 bases, with 11 bases separating them. The CDR3 loop is CASSVAPGDNYGYTF. In nucleotides, the CDR3 is TGTGCCAGCAGCGTAGCTCCGGGAGACAACTATGGCTACACCTTC.